This T cell receptor (beta chain) was identified in a study of cytomegalovirus exposure and HLA in healthy donors. Study information: For the 300 to 400 genotyped donors, approximately 82% fell within the Caucasian-associated ancestry cluster.

Both 60 Vbeta primers and 13 Jbeta primers went into the PCR. Data came from immunoSEQ multiplex PCR; TCRdb stores just in-frame clones and leaves some out. The sample carries about 230,000 clones, 70% to 85% recorded once. CDR3 size: 14 residues. Per the germline V gene, CDR1 is SEHNR and CDR2 is FQNEAQ (reference sequence). V was pared by 4 bases and J by 4 bases, with 13 bases between. The TCR comes from a woman aged 40-49 years in good health and CMV-seronegative. What was sequenced was PBMCs. The V and J genes are TRBV7-9 and TRBJ1-2, with a possible D match to TRBD1 (5 bases). The CDR3 loop is CASSYPTVFYGYTF. The CDR3 nucleotides read TGTGCCAGCAGCTACCCGACAGTTTTCTATGGCTACACCTTC. The full variable domain, its missing parts supplied by reference TRBV7-9 and TRBJ1-2, is DTGVSQNPRHKITKRGQNVTFRCDPISEHNRLYWYRQTLGQGPEFLTYFQNEAQLEKSRLLSDRFSAERPKGSFSTLEIQRTEQGDSAMYLCASSYPTVFYGYTFGSGTRLTVV.